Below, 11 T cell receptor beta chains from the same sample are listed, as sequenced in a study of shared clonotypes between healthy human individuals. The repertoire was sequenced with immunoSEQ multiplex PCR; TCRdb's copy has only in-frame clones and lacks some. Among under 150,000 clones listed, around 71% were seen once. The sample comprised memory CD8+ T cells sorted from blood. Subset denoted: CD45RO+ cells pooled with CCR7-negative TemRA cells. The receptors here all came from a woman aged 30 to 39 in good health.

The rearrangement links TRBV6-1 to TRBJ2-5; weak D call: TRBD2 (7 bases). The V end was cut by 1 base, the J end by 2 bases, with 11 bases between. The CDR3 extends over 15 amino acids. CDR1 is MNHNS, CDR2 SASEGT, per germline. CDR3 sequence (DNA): TGTGCCAGCAGTGAAGTGGGGGGGGCGCAAGAGACCCAGTACTTC. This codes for CASSEVGGAQETQYF.

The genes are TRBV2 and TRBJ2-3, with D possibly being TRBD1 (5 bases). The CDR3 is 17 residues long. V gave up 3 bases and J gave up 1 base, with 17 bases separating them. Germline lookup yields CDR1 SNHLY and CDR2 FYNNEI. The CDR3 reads CASSDPLWGSRTDTQYF. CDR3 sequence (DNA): TGTGCCAGCAGTGACCCTCTATGGGGCAGTCGCACAGATACGCAGTATTTT.

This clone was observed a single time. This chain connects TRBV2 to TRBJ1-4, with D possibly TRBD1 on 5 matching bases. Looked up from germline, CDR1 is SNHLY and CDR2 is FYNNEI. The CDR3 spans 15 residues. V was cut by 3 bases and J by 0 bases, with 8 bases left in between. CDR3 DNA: TGTGCCAGCAGTGAGCAGGGCGCAACTAATGAAAAACTGTTTTTT. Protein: CASSEQGATNEKLFF.

For the CDR3, the DNA is TGTGCCAGCAGCCCCGGTAAAGGGATTGTCACCGGGGAGCTGTTTTTT. It specifies CASSPGKGIVTGELFF. The gene calls are TRBV27 and TRBJ2-2; D is uncertain. V dropped 6 bases and J dropped 4 bases, with 18 bases sitting between them. The CDR3 loop spans 16 amino acids. Per the germline V gene, CDR1 is MNHEY and CDR2 is SMNVEV (reference sequence).

CDR3 sequence (DNA): TGCGCCAGCAGTGAGCCAGAAGCTTTCTTT. Protein: CASSEPEAFF. The chain links TRBV10-2 to TRBJ1-1; D not resolved. Per germline, CDR1 WSHSY and CDR2 SAAADI. This CDR3 comprises 10 residues. Deletions cut 2 bases from V and 8 bases from J, with 3 bases between.

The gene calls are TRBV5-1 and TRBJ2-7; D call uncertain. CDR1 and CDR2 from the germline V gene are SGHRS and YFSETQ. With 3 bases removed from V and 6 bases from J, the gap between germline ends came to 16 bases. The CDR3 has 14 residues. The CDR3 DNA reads TGCGCCAGCAGCTGGGCGGATAGACTGAGCGAGCAGTACTTC. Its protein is CASSWADRLSEQYF.

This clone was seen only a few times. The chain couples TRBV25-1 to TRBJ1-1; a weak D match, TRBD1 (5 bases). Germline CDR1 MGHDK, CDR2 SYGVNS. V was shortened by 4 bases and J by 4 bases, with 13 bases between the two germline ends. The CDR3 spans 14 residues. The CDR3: CASSAPNGGTEAFF. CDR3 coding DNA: TGTGCCAGCAGTGCCCCAAACGGGGGCACTGAAGCTTTCTTT.

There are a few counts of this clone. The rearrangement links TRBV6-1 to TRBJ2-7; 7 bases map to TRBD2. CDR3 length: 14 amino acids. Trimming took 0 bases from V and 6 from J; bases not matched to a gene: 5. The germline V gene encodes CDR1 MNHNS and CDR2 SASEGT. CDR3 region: CASSEAWEGSEQYF. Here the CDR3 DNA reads TGTGCCAGCAGTGAAGCGTGGGAGGGGAGCGAGCAGTACTTC.

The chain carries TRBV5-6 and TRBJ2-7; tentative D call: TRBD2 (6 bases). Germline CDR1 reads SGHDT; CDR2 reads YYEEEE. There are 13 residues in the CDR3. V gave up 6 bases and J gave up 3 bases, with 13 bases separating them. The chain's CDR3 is CASTLGRNYEQYF. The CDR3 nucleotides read TGTGCCAGCACCCTGGGGAGGAACTACGAGCAGTACTTC.

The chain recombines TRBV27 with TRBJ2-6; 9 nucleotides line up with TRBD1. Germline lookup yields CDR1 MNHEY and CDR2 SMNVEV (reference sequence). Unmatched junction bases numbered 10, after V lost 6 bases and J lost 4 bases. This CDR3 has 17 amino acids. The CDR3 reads CASSLRTGADGANVLTF. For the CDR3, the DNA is TGTGCCAGCAGCTTGAGGACAGGGGCGGACGGGGCCAACGTCCTGACTTTC.

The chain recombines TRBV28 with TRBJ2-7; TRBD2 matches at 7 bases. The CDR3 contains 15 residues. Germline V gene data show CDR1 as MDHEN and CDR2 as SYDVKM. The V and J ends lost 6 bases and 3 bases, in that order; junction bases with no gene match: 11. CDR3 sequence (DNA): TGTGCCAGCAGCACCGTTCTAGCGGATCTCTACGAGCAGTACTTC. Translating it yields CASSTVLADLYEQYF.